Here is one TCR beta chain with its context. No antigen is known for it. The data are from a study of T cells after posttransplantation cyclophosphamide. The study's findings and limits: Skin or GI-infiltrating T cells shared few TRB sequences with blood.

TCRdb's copy holds only in-frame clones and misses some; the assay was immunoSEQ multiplex PCR. The table includes approximately 39,000 clones, roughly 78% detected once. Busulfan-fludarabine conditioning, marrow transplant, and cyclophosphamide on days +3 and +4 were administered. The CDR3 loop spans 14 amino acids. Looked up from germline, CDR1 is SGHVS and CDR2 is FNYEAQ. V was pared by 1 base and J by 2 bases, with 8 bases between. The source is a female patient aged 40-50 years who received an allogeneic stem cell transplant from a related donor, was CMV-positive, and had no GVHD. The graft donor may account for some of the T cells. This specimen consisted of CD4+ T cells sorted from blood, obtained approximately 1,900 days after a stem cell transplant with posttransplant cyclophosphamide. The gene calls are TRBV7-6 and TRBJ2-5; D is unclear. The CDR3, as DNA: TGTGCCAGCAGCTTAGGCAGACTTCAAGAGACCCAGTACTTC. Translated, it gives CASSLGRLQETQYF.